The present entry profiles one T cell receptor beta chain with its context. CDR1 is SNHLY, CDR2 FYNNEI, per germline. The CDR3 runs 14 residues. The V and J ends lost 2 bases and 2 bases respectively, with 10 bases between them. The sample is drawn from a study of CD8 T cells in Susac syndrome. The RNA, about 0.5 to 1 ug, was put through reverse transcription using random hexamers. Amplification of the TCR beta CDR3 was carried out by immunoSEQ multiplex PCR, which spanned a total of 54 Vbeta and 13 Jbeta segments. TCRdb reprocessed the immunoSEQ multiplex PCR reads via MiXCR and lists one record per CDR3 protein. The sample contains about 280,000 distinct CDR3 sequences, approximately 81% of which appear only once.

The material sequenced was CD8+ T cells from PBMCs. This receptor was obtained from a human donor with multiple sclerosis. The chain recombines TRBV2 with TRBJ2-7; possibly TRBD1 or TRBD2 for D (5 bases each). The CDR3 reads CASSEPGRPYEQYF. The CDR3 DNA follows: TGTGCCAGCAGTGAACCAGGGAGACCCTACGAGCAGTACTTC.